The 9 T cell receptor beta chains below all came from one sample that was sequenced in a study of cytomegalovirus exposure and HLA in healthy donors. PCR used 60 Vbeta primers and 13 Jbeta primers. The assay was immunoSEQ multiplex PCR, and TCRdb's table has in-frame clones only and misses some. Seen here are 90,000 to 100,000 clones, 77% observed once, and the top ten hold roughly 4.5%. Input material: PBMCs. The receptors shown here come from a woman aged 40-49 years in good health and CMV-seronegative.

V is TRBV6-1 and J is TRBJ2-1, with 14 bases that match TRBD2. Trimming took 6 bases from V and 8 from J; bases not matched to a gene: 6. CDR3 size: 15 residues. CDR1 is MNHNS and CDR2 is SASEGT in the germline V gene. The CDR3 loop is CASSETSGGADEQFF. The CDR3 DNA reads TGTGCCAGCAGCGAGACTAGCGGGGGGGCCGATGAGCAGTTCTTC.

The chain carries TRBV19 and TRBJ1-1; 8 bases are shared with TRBD1. CDR1 LNHDA and CDR2 SQIVND come from the germline V gene (reference sequence). This CDR3 has 12 residues. V was clipped by 4 bases and J by 6 bases; unmatched bases: 1. The CDR3: CASSRTGSEAFF. CDR3 in DNA: TGTGCCAGTAGTAGGACAGGGTCTGAAGCTTTCTTT.

The chain carries TRBV4-3 and TRBJ2-7, with 8 bases aligning to TRBD1. The V and J ends lost 2 bases and 0 bases, in that order; junction bases with no gene match: 3. This CDR3 has 15 amino acids. Germline V gene lookup returns CDR1 LGHNA and CDR2 YSLEER. This CDR3 is CASSQRQGFSYEQYF. CDR3 DNA: TGCGCCAGCAGCCAAAGACAGGGGTTCTCCTACGAGCAGTACTTC.

CDR3 sequence: CASSLKSPRLAGGQETQYF. CDR3 in DNA: TGTGCCAGCAGCCTTAAGTCCCCACGACTAGCGGGGGGGCAGGAGACCCAGTACTTC. The rearrangement links TRBV4-2 to TRBJ2-5, with 14 bases aligning to TRBD2. The CDR3 length is 19 residues. Per the germline V gene, CDR1 is LGHNA and CDR2 is YNFKEQ. V shed 4 bases, J shed 5 bases, and the junction held 15 bases outside the gene matches.

The CDR3 spells CASGMTSGAAYEQYF. The CDR3 DNA follows: TGTGCCAGCGGCATGACTAGCGGGGCCGCCTACGAGCAGTACTTC. The rearrangement joins TRBV2 to TRBJ2-7, with 11 bases lining up with TRBD2. CDR1 is SNHLY, CDR2 FYNNEI, per germline. CDR3 length equals 15 residues. The V and J ends lost 8 bases and 2 bases, in that order; junction bases with no gene match: 8.

This clone was picked up one time. The V gene is TRBV7-9, the J gene TRBJ1-4, with no clear D. Trimming pared 6 bases from V and 4 bases from J, leaving 18 bases between. Germline loops: CDR1 SEHNR, CDR2 FQNEAQ (reference sequence). The CDR3 runs to 16 residues. The CDR3 nucleotides read TGTGCCAGCAGACCTCACCCCCGACTGCGTAATGAAAAACTGTTTTTT. Protein sequence: CASRPHPRLRNEKLFF.

The chain joins TRBV13 to TRBJ1-2; D gene unclear. The V end lost 5 bases, the J end lost 7 bases, and 20 bases lay between the germline ends. The germline gives CDR1 PRHDT, CDR2 FYEKMQ (reference sequence). The CDR3 loop spans 15 amino acids. The CDR3 here is CASSGGPARLPGYTF. CDR3 nucleotides: TGTGCCAGCAGCGGAGGACCTGCCCGTTTACCTGGCTACACCTTC.

The V and J genes are TRBV7-2 and TRBJ1-3, with D maybe TRBD1 (6 bases). The germline gives CDR1 SGHTA, CDR2 FQGNSA. Trimming removed 5 bases at V and 6 bases at J, with 14 bases between. The CDR3 is 14 amino acids. The CDR3 DNA sequence: TGTGCCAGCAGCCCCCGTACAGGGTCAAACACCATATATTTT. This translates into CASSPRTGSNTIYF. The variable domain in full, with the rest retrieved from reference TRBV7-2 and TRBJ1-3, is GAGVSQSPSNKVTEKGKDVELRCDPISGHTALYWYRQSLGQGLEFLIYFQGNSAPDKSGLPSDRFSAERTGGSVSTLTIQRTQQEDSAVYLCASSPRTGSNTIYFGEGSWLTVV.

V and J are TRBV30 and TRBJ1-2; TRBD1 matches at 7 bases. V trimming: 5 bases; J trimming: 1 base; junction bases outside the gene matches: 13. This CDR3 is built from 16 residues. Germline CDR1 GTSNPN, CDR2 SVGIG (reference sequence). The CDR3 sequence is CAWGRDRNRVNYGYTF. DNA of the CDR3: TGTGCCTGGGGCCGGGACAGAAATCGCGTTAACTATGGCTACACCTTC.